Below are 28 T cell receptor beta chains sequenced from a single sample in a study of regulatory T cells in long-lasting Graves disease. Time point indicated: persistent/refractory GD, antithyroid drugs over 5 years with positive TRAb. Extracted RNA from PBMCs served as the source of the TCR library. Arm-PCR of CDR3 regions and iRepertoire HTBI primers were used to build TCR beta libraries. MiXCR was run by TCRdb on the multiplex PCR reads, yielding one entry per CDR3 protein. Of more than 650,000 distinct CDR3 sequences listed, approximately 29% are singletons. Sequenced here: peripheral blood mononuclear cells (PBMCs), sampled when the disease was refractory, from a patient treated with antithyroid drugs. The receptors shown here come from a female donor with Graves disease.

This clonotype was recorded many times. The V call is TRBV11-2, the J call TRBJ2-7; no reliable D call. Trimming pared 6 bases from V and 0 bases from J, leaving 12 bases between. Germline lookup yields CDR1 SGHAT and CDR2 FQNNGV. The CDR3 is made up of 14 amino acids. As DNA, the CDR3 is TGTGCCAGCAGTTTGACAAGGAGCTCCTACGAGCAGTACTTC. Protein: CASSLTRSSYEQYF.

This clonotype has just a few counts. The rearrangement joins TRBV12-3 or TRBV12-4 to TRBJ2-7; D might be TRBD2 (5 bases). The CDR3 is 16 amino acids. Trimming took off 5 bases at V and 1 base at J, with 18 bases between the two ends. CDR3 region: CASSPGKGGLSYEQYF. Written as DNA, the CDR3 is TGTGCCAGCAGTCCCGGGAAGGGCGGGCTTTCCTACGAGCAGTACTTC.

This chain links TRBV7-9 with TRBJ2-5, with TRBD2 matching over 8 bases. With V trimmed by 0 bases and J by 5 bases, 5 bases remained unmatched. The CDR3 has 15 residues. Germline V CDR1 and CDR2: SEHNR, FQNEAQ (reference sequence). The CDR3 sequence: CASSLAQPGGETQYF. The CDR3 DNA reads as TGTGCCAGCAGCTTAGCGCAACCGGGAGGGGAGACCCAGTACTTC.

The gene calls are TRBV29-1 and TRBJ1-1, with 8 bases aligning to TRBD1. Germline values: CDR1 SQVTM, CDR2 ANQGSEA. This CDR3 is 14 amino acids long. Trimming removed 7 bases from V and 4 bases from J; junction bases left unmatched: 11. CDR3: CSAMTGVISTEAFF. The CDR3 DNA sequence: TGCAGCGCGATGACAGGGGTAATTTCCACTGAAGCTTTCTTT.

This clonotype turned up a few times. The V call is TRBV7-2, the J call TRBJ1-2; D is unresolved. V shed 3 bases and J shed 4 bases, with 12 bases lying between them. This CDR3 has 14 amino acids. CDR1 is SGHTA, CDR2 FQGNSA, per germline. In nucleotides, the CDR3 is TGTGCCAGCAGCTTCGTAGGACGGGGCTATGGCTACACCTTC. Its protein is CASSFVGRGYGYTF.

V and J are TRBV7-2 and TRBJ2-3; 11 bases are shared with TRBD2. The trim removed 5 bases at V and 0 bases at J, leaving 7 bases unmatched. Germline V CDR1 and CDR2: SGHTA, FQGNSA. The CDR3 covers 17 residues. CDR3 DNA sequence: TGTGCCAGCAGCGACACCGGGACTAGCGGTAGCACAGATACGCAGTATTTT. Protein: CASSDTGTSGSTDTQYF.

This clonotype occurred a few times. The chain uses TRBV5-1 and TRBJ1-2; D unresolved. Germline CDR1 SGHRS, CDR2 YFSETQ. V was cut by 0 bases and J by 8 bases, with 11 bases left in between. The CDR3 runs to 13 residues. The CDR3 DNA follows: TGCGCCAGCAGCTTGGGGGCGCCACGGGGCTACACCTTC. Its translation: CASSLGAPRGYTF.

Ten or more counts support this clonotype. The chain carries TRBV7-9 and TRBJ1-5; 7 nucleotides match TRBD1. V shed 5 bases, J shed 5 bases, and the junction held 12 bases outside the gene matches. CDR1 is SEHNR, CDR2 FQNEAQ, per germline (reference sequence). The CDR3 covers 16 residues. CDR3 protein: CASSIQTGSAHQPQHF. CDR3 nucleotides: TGTGCCAGCAGCATACAGACAGGGTCGGCGCATCAGCCCCAGCATTTT.

V is TRBV3-1 and J is TRBJ2-3, with D possibly called TRBD1 or TRBD2 (6 bases each). This CDR3 region has 16 residues. Germline CDR1 LGHDT, CDR2 YNNKEL (reference sequence). Between the trimmed V and J ends, which lost 4 bases and 8 bases, there was a span of 22 bases. This CDR3 reads CASSLPGGHGGVTQYF. The CDR3 nucleotides read TGTGCCAGCAGCCTCCCCGGGGGACACGGAGGAGTTACGCAGTATTTT.

This chain joins TRBV9 and TRBJ2-2, with a tentative D call TRBD2 (7 bases). This CDR3 is built from 16 residues. Germline-derived CDR1 and CDR2 are SGDLS and YYNGEE. V was pared by 0 bases and J by 5 bases, with 14 bases between. CDR3 coding DNA: TGTGCCAGCAGCGTAGACGGGGGGCGGATGACCGGGGAGCTGTTTTTT. Translation: CASSVDGGRMTGELFF.

The chain has TRBV6-4 and TRBJ1-2, with a possible D match to TRBD1 (5 bases). The CDR3 is 14 residues long. The germline V and J ends were trimmed by 0 bases and 8 bases, with 13 bases remaining between them. CDR1 MRHNA and CDR2 SNTAGT come from the germline V gene. CDR3 DNA: TGTGCCAGCAGTGACTCCGGATACAGGTCCGGCTACACCTTC. The encoded protein is CASSDSGYRSGYTF.

The chain employs TRBV6-1 and TRBJ1-3; D possibly corresponds to TRBD1 (6 bases). Trimming cost V 6 bases and J 4 bases, with 10 bases left between them. This CDR3 has 13 amino acids. The V gene's germline CDR1 is MNHNS and CDR2 SASEGT. The CDR3 DNA sequence: TGTGCCAGCAGGCGGACAGTGGGAAACACCATATATTTT. Its translation: CASRRTVGNTIYF.

This sequence joins TRBV3-1 and TRBJ2-3, with TRBD2 matching 10 bases. The germline CDR1 and CDR2 sequences are LGHDT and YNNKEL (reference sequence). The CDR3 totals 16 residues. Germline trimming cut 4 bases from V and 4 bases from J; bases unmatched to any gene: 8. The CDR3 nucleotides are TGTGCCAGCAGCCCTCCGGGACTAGCGAATCCAGATACGCAGTATTTT. The encoded protein is CASSPPGLANPDTQYF.

The table lists this clonotype with a few counts. CDR3 residues: CSASQGVDQPQHF. The CDR3 region has the DNA TGCAGTGCTAGTCAGGGAGTTGATCAGCCCCAGCATTTT. The rearrangement links TRBV20-1 to TRBJ1-5; a weak D match, TRBD1 (5 bases). This CDR3 spans 13 amino acids. Germline-derived CDR1 and CDR2 are DFQATT and SNEGSKA (reference sequence). V gave up 3 bases and J gave up 5 bases, with 11 bases separating them.

The genes are TRBV4-1 and TRBJ1-2; 7 bases align to TRBD1. Germline V CDR1 and CDR2: MGHRA, YSYEKL. CDR3 length: 15 residues. V shed 4 bases, J shed 4 bases, and the junction held 9 bases outside the gene matches. In nucleotides, the CDR3 is TGCGCCAGCAGCCGGGGACAGACTTTTCCCTATGGCTACACCTTC. As protein: CASSRGQTFPYGYTF.

This clonotype was found many times. The genes are TRBV2 and TRBJ1-5; D may be TRBD1 (6 bases). Germline V lookup: CDR1 SNHLY, CDR2 FYNNEI. This CDR3 has 15 amino acids. V lost 6 bases and J 2 bases, leaving 14 bases between the germline ends. The CDR3 reads CASRGGILGNQPQHF. As DNA, the CDR3 is TGTGCCAGCAGAGGGGGGATTCTTGGCAATCAGCCCCAGCATTTT. Together with reference TRBV2 and TRBJ1-5, the CDR3 gives the full variable domain: EPEVTQTPSHQVTQMGQEVILRCVPISNHLYFYWYRQILGQKVEFLVSFYNNEISEKSEIFDDQFSVERPDGSNFTLKIRSTKLEDSAMYFCASRGGILGNQPQHFGDGTRLSIL.

The chain carries TRBV7-2 and TRBJ1-2; TRBD1 is a possible D gene (5 bases). The germline V gene has CDR1 SGHTA and CDR2 FQGNSA. V lost 5 bases and J lost 5, with 24 bases in between. This CDR3 has 17 residues. The CDR3 sequence: CASSLRFGTPTPYGYTF. The CDR3 DNA sequence: TGTGCCAGCAGCCTAAGATTCGGGACTCCAACCCCTTATGGCTACACCTTC.

The gene calls are TRBV5-1 and TRBJ1-2, with 9 positions matching TRBD1. Per the germline V gene, CDR1 is SGHRS and CDR2 is YFSETQ. The V and J ends lost 4 bases and 7 bases, in that order; junction bases with no gene match: 14. The CDR3 covers 16 residues. The CDR3 DNA is TGCGCCAGCAGCGTCGGGACAGGGACCGATATATCTGGCTACACCTTC. Its translation is CASSVGTGTDISGYTF.

V gene TRBV29-1 combines with J gene TRBJ2-5; TRBD2 matches at 11 bases. This CDR3 contains 14 residues. V lost 6 bases, J lost 6 bases, and 9 bases stayed unmatched. The germline CDR1 and CDR2 sequences are SQVTM and ANQGSEA. CDR3 loop: CSVALAGDSQTQYF. DNA of the CDR3: TGCAGCGTGGCACTAGCGGGAGACTCTCAGACCCAGTACTTC. Drawing the rest from reference TRBV29-1 and TRBJ2-5, the complete variable domain is SAVISQKPSRDICQRGTSLTIQCQVDSQVTMMFWYRQQPGQSLTLIATANQGSEATYESGFVIDKFPISRPNLTFSTLTVSNMSPEDSSIYLCSVALAGDSQTQYFGPGTRLLVL.

This clonotype was found once. The chain employs TRBV7-9 and TRBJ1-2; D not resolved. V was trimmed by 5 bases and J by 5 bases, leaving 18 bases between them. The CDR3 spans 15 residues. The germline V gene encodes CDR1 SEHNR and CDR2 FQNEAQ (reference sequence). The CDR3 nucleotides read TGTGCCAGCAGCGCTCCGAGGCCCCCCTATTATGGCTACACCTTC. Translated: CASSAPRPPYYGYTF. Combining the CDR3 with reference TRBV7-9 and TRBJ1-2 gives the whole variable domain DTGVSQNPRHKITKRGQNVTFRCDPISEHNRLYWYRQTLGQGPEFLTYFQNEAQLEKSRLLSDRFSAERPKGSFSTLEIQRTEQGDSAMYLCASSAPRPPYYGYTFGSGTRLTVV.

This clonotype was picked up many times. This chain links TRBV28 with TRBJ1-2; 9 nucleotides line up with TRBD1. This CDR3 is built from 14 residues. Germline loops: CDR1 MDHEN, CDR2 SYDVKM. The J segment lost 1 base and the V segment lost 6 bases, leaving 3 bases of the junction unmatched. The CDR3 DNA is TGTGCCAGCAGCCGGGACAGGGTTAACTATGGCTACACCTTC. Encoded protein: CASSRDRVNYGYTF.

This clonotype was recorded a few times. V and J are TRBV27 and TRBJ1-6; tentatively, D is TRBD1 (6 bases). V dropped 5 bases and J dropped 8 bases, with 16 bases sitting between them. Germline-derived CDR1 and CDR2 are MNHEY and SMNVEV (reference sequence). The CDR3 has 15 residues. As DNA, the CDR3 is TGTGCCAGCAGTCCGCTAGGCGAGGGGGATTCACCCCTCCACTTT. This encodes CASSPLGEGDSPLHF.

The chain uses TRBV30 and TRBJ1-5; no definite D call. Germline lookup yields CDR1 GTSNPN and CDR2 SVGIG (reference sequence). This CDR3 comprises 13 residues. The V gene lost 0 bases and the J gene lost 1 base, with 4 bases spanning the gap. The CDR3 DNA is TGTGCCTGGAGTGTAGCCAGCAATCAGCCCCAGCATTTT. It yields the protein CAWSVASNQPQHF.

V is TRBV6-2 or TRBV6-3 and J is TRBJ1-1; tentatively, D is TRBD1 (5 bases). Germline V gives CDR1 MNHEY, CDR2 SVGEGT. The CDR3 has 15 residues. V lost 7 bases to trimming and J lost 5 bases, with 20 bases between them. This chain's CDR3 is CASKPTAGRGTEAFF. CDR3 DNA: TGTGCCAGCAAACCGACCGCGGGACGAGGGACTGAAGCTTTCTTT.

This clonotype was picked up a small number of times. The chain recombines TRBV20-1 with TRBJ1-4, with unresolved D. The V and J ends lost 0 bases and 6 bases respectively, with 20 bases between them. The CDR3 sequence is 17 residues long. Germline assignment: CDR1 DFQATT and CDR2 SNEGSKA (reference sequence). CDR3 in amino acids: CSARDPSAVGRHEKLFF. The CDR3 nucleotides are TGCAGTGCTAGAGATCCTTCAGCCGTGGGTCGACATGAAAAACTGTTTTTT.

This rearrangement joins TRBV6-1 to TRBJ1-1; maybe TRBD1 (6 bases). CDR3 length: 13 amino acids. Germline V gene lookup returns CDR1 MNHNS and CDR2 SASEGT. V was cut by 6 bases and J by 5 bases, with 13 bases left in between. DNA for the CDR3: TGTGCCAGCAGCTGGGGGCTTGAGACTGAAGCTTTCTTT. Protein product: CASSWGLETEAFF.

The rearrangement links TRBV6-1 to TRBJ2-5, with 7 bases fitting TRBD1. CDR1 and CDR2 from the germline V gene are MNHNS and SASEGT. Germline trimming cut 8 bases from V and 2 bases from J; bases unmatched to any gene: 5. The CDR3 consists of 13 residues. The CDR3 loop is CASLDRAQETQYF. The CDR3 DNA reads TGTGCCAGCCTAGACAGGGCTCAAGAGACCCAGTACTTC.

This clonotype was observed many times. The rearrangement joins TRBV2 to TRBJ1-5; no clear D. This CDR3 contains 12 residues. Germline V CDR1 and CDR2: SNHLY, FYNNEI. V was pared by 4 bases and J by 3 bases, with 4 bases between. Here the CDR3 DNA reads TGTGCCAGCAGTGCGTTCAATCAGCCCCAGCATTTT. This translates into CASSAFNQPQHF.